Below, 8 T cell receptor beta chains from the same sample are listed, as sequenced in a study of blood T cell repertoires in COVID-19. The table came from immunoSEQ multiplex PCR; TCRdb's copy has only in-frame clones and leaves some out. The repertoire holds over 150,000 clones, with 70% to 85% as singletons. The sequenced sample was PBMCs or T cells enriched from blood (not recorded which). The receptor set was obtained from a woman between 50 and 59 years old who had recovered from COVID-19.

CDR3 residues: CASNRDTSNYGYTF. The CDR3 coding sequence is TGTGCCAGCAACCGGGACACCTCTAACTATGGCTACACCTTC. J is TRBJ1-2 and V is TRBV10-3; D might be TRBD1 (6 bases). Germline CDR1 is ENHRY and CDR2 is SYGVKD. V gave up 10 bases and J gave up 0 bases, with 15 bases separating them. This CDR3 comprises 14 residues.

This sequence joins TRBV12-3 or TRBV12-4 and TRBJ1-5; tentatively, D is TRBD1 (6 bases). The CDR3 contains 12 residues. Trimming stripped 5 bases from V and 12 bases from J, with 14 bases between. The CDR3 protein is CASSLGTKVQHF. CDR3 DNA sequence: TGTGCCAGCAGTCTCGGGACAAAAGTCCAGCATTTT.

V gene TRBV7-3 combines with J gene TRBJ2-1, with D possibly being TRBD1 (6 bases). Germline assignment: CDR1 SGHTA and CDR2 FQGTGA. This CDR3 has 15 residues. The germline V and J ends were trimmed by 5 bases and 3 bases, with 14 bases remaining between them. The CDR3 loop reads CASSPGTTNYNEQFF. CDR3 DNA: TGTGCCAGCAGCCCCGGGACAACGAACTACAATGAGCAGTTCTTC.

The chain joins TRBV10-3 to TRBJ2-7, with 10 bases fitting TRBD1. V shed 5 bases, J shed 6 bases, and the junction held 10 bases outside the gene matches. Germline loops: CDR1 ENHRY, CDR2 SYGVKD. This CDR3 is built from 15 residues. This CDR3 reads CAISYRDRGGGEQYF. The CDR3 DNA follows: TGTGCCATCAGTTACCGGGACAGGGGAGGCGGCGAGCAGTACTTC.

The genes are TRBV11-1 and TRBJ2-5, with 7 bases that match TRBD2. The CDR3 has 15 amino acids. V lost 5 bases, J lost 3 bases, and 9 bases stayed unmatched. CDR1 is SGHAT, CDR2 FQDESV, per germline (reference sequence). The CDR3 loop reads CASSRAGLGKETQYF. For the CDR3, the DNA is TGTGCCAGCAGCCGTGCCGGACTAGGAAAAGAGACCCAGTACTTC.

The genes are TRBV27 and TRBJ2-7, with no clear D. This CDR3 contains 13 residues. Germline V CDR1 and CDR2: MNHEY, SMNVEV (reference sequence). The ends were cut back, 6 bases at V and 2 bases at J, with 11 bases in the middle. CDR3 residues: CASSFTNPYEQYF. In DNA form, the CDR3 reads TGTGCCAGCAGCTTTACTAACCCCTACGAGCAGTACTTC.

This clone showed up just a few times. The J gene is TRBJ2-5, the V gene TRBV27; 7 bases match TRBD2. V trimming: 2 bases; J trimming: 5 bases; junction bases outside the gene matches: 8. The length of the CDR3 is 15 residues. The V gene's germline CDR1 is MNHEY and CDR2 SMNVEV (reference sequence). As DNA, the CDR3 is TGTGCCAGCAGTTTAAGGTCGGGAGGCCGGGAGACCCAGTACTTC. It encodes CASSLRSGGRETQYF.

V and J are TRBV11-2 and TRBJ2-2; D is ambiguous. The CDR3 sequence is 11 residues long. The germline V gene encodes CDR1 SGHAT and CDR2 FQNNGV. V lost 6 bases and J 8 bases, leaving 7 bases between the germline ends. The CDR3: CASSPLGELFF. DNA of the CDR3: TGTGCCAGCAGTCCCCTGGGGGAGCTGTTTTTT.